Listed here are 12 T cell receptor beta chains from one sample, sequenced in a study of shared clonotypes between healthy human individuals. The method was immunoSEQ multiplex PCR; TCRdb's version includes in-frame clones alone and lacks a portion of them. The sample contains 2 million to 2.5 million clones, under 95% of which appear only once. Sequenced material: naive CD4+ T cells from PBMCs. Subset of the sample: CD45RA+ positively selected. Receptors were obtained from a man aged 18 to 29 in good health. Some clones in this sample may be carry-over from other donors' samples.

As DNA, the CDR3 is TGTGCCAGCACCCAAGGGGGCGGCTACGAGCAGTACTTC. Its protein product is CASTQGGGYEQYF. The rearrangement joins TRBV7-6 to TRBJ2-7, with 7 positions matching TRBD1. This CDR3 has 13 residues. V lost 7 bases, J lost 3 bases, and 6 bases stayed unmatched. The germline gives CDR1 SGHVS, CDR2 FNYEAQ.

Here the CDR3 DNA reads TGCGCCAGCAGCCCCAGCGGGAGTCTGGGCAATGAGCAGTTCTTC. As protein: CASSPSGSLGNEQFF. This rearrangement joins TRBV5-1 to TRBJ2-1; 8 bases map to TRBD2. With 4 bases clipped from V and 6 bases from J, the junction kept 9 bases outside the gene matches. The CDR3 length is 15 residues. Per the germline V gene, CDR1 is SGHRS and CDR2 is YFSETQ.

The rearrangement joins TRBV7-6 to TRBJ2-2; 8 positions match TRBD2. The V segment lost 1 base and the J segment 8 bases; nucleotides outside the gene matches: 6. This CDR3 spans 15 amino acids. CDR1 is SGHVS and CDR2 is FNYEAQ in the germline V gene. The CDR3 region is CASSLVPGGTGELFF. The CDR3 coding sequence is TGTGCCAGCAGCTTAGTACCGGGAGGGACGGGGGAGCTGTTTTTT.

This sequence joins TRBV10-3 and TRBJ1-5; 7 bases are a match to TRBD1. This CDR3 region has 17 residues. CDR1 and CDR2 (germline): ENHRY, SYGVKD. Trimming took 5 bases from V and 2 from J; bases not matched to a gene: 12. CDR3 sequence: CAISSTITGVGNQPQHF. The CDR3 DNA reads as TGTGCCATCAGTTCCACTATTACAGGGGTAGGCAATCAGCCCCAGCATTTT.

This clone was recorded only once. The CDR3 region is CASSFTRREQFF. Here the CDR3 DNA reads TGTGCCAGCAGTTTTACCCGCCGTGAGCAGTTCTTC. The chain couples TRBV27 to TRBJ2-1; D is undetermined. V was pared by 3 bases and J by 9 bases, with 9 bases between. This CDR3 has 12 amino acids. Germline V gene sequence: CDR1 MNHEY, CDR2 SMNVEV (reference sequence).

J is TRBJ1-1 and V is TRBV5-1; no firm D call. Germline values: CDR1 SGHRS, CDR2 YFSETQ. Trimming cost V 1 base and J 6 bases, with 10 bases left between them. The CDR3 totals 13 residues. The CDR3 loop is CASSLSDLAEAFF. In DNA form, the CDR3 reads TGCGCCAGCAGCTTGTCCGACTTGGCTGAAGCTTTCTTT.

The chain links TRBV4-1 to TRBJ2-7; 9 bases align to TRBD2. CDR1 and CDR2 from the germline V gene are MGHRA and YSYEKL. V dropped 4 bases and J dropped 4; count of bases not matched to a gene: 8. The CDR3 spans 15 residues. The CDR3 DNA reads TGCGCCAGCAGCCGCCCTCTAGCGGGAAGGTACGAGCAGTACTTC. Amino acids: CASSRPLAGRYEQYF.

DNA for the CDR3: TGTGCCAGCAGTTACTCCCTGTCCGGCAGCTCCTACGAGCAGTACTTC. This codes for CASSYSLSGSSYEQYF. This chain connects TRBV6-5 to TRBJ2-7; no reliable D call. The CDR3 is made up of 16 amino acids. Germline V gene sequence: CDR1 MNHEY, CDR2 SVGAGI. V gave up 0 bases and J gave up 0 bases, with 12 bases separating them.

The V and J genes are TRBV6-5 and TRBJ2-5; tentatively, D is TRBD1 (6 bases). V lost 6 bases and J 1 base, leaving 15 bases between the germline ends. The CDR3 is made up of 15 amino acids. In germline, CDR1 is MNHEY, CDR2 SVGAGI. CDR3 sequence (DNA): TGTGCCAGCAGCCTCCTTGGACAGTTCCAAGAGACCCAGTACTTC. Its protein product is CASSLLGQFQETQYF.

The chain carries TRBV5-1 and TRBJ2-3; D is possibly TRBD2 (6 bases). From germline, CDR1 is SGHRS and CDR2 YFSETQ. The CDR3 runs to 14 residues. Trimming stripped 3 bases from V and 8 bases from J, with 16 bases between. The CDR3 DNA is TGCGCCAGCAGCTCCGGGACTGCAACGGGTACGCAGTATTTT. As protein: CASSSGTATGTQYF. The full variable domain, with the rest looked up from reference TRBV5-1 and TRBJ2-3, is KAGVTQTPRYLIKTRGQQVTLSCSPISGHRSVSWYQQTPGQGLQFLFEYFSETQRNKGNFPGRFSGRQFSNSRSEMNVSTLELGDSALYLCASSSGTATGTQYFGPGTRLTVL.

The J gene is TRBJ2-3, the V gene TRBV19; the D is unclear. V shed 5 bases and J shed 5 bases, with 11 bases lying between them. The germline gives CDR1 LNHDA, CDR2 SQIVND (reference sequence). The CDR3 spans 13 residues. CDR3 nucleotide sequence: TGTGCCAGTAGTCGGAACTACCAAGATACGCAGTATTTT. This gives the protein CASSRNYQDTQYF.

The chain uses TRBV5-8 and TRBJ2-3; D call uncertain. The CDR3 totals 14 residues. Trimming cost V 4 bases and J 6 bases, with 15 bases left between them. CDR1 and CDR2 (germline): SGHTS, YDEGEE. Here the CDR3 DNA reads TGTGCCAGCAGCCTTCTCGCTATGGGCGATACGCAGTATTTT. As protein: CASSLLAMGDTQYF. Full variable domain (missing parts from reference TRBV5-8 and TRBJ2-3): EAGVTQSPTHLIKTRGQQATLRCSPISGHTSVYWYQQALGLGLQFLLWYDEGEERNRGNFPPRFSGRQFPNYSSELNVNALELEDSALYLCASSLLAMGDTQYFGPGTRLTVL.